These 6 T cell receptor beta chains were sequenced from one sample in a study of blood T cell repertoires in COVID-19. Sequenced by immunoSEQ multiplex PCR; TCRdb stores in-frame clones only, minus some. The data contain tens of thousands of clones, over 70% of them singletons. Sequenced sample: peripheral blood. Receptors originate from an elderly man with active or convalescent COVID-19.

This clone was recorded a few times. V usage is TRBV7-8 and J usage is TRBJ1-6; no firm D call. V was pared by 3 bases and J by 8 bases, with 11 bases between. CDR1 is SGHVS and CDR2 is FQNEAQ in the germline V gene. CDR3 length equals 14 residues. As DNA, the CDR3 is TGTGCCAGCAGCTTGAGTTTGCTAGATTCACCCCTCCACTTT. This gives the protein CASSLSLLDSPLHF.

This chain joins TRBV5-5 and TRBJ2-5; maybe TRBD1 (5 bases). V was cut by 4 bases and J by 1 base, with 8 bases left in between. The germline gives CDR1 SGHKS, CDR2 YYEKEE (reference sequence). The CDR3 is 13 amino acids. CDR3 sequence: CASSQGFQETQYF. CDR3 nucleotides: TGTGCCAGCAGCCAGGGATTCCAAGAGACCCAGTACTTC.

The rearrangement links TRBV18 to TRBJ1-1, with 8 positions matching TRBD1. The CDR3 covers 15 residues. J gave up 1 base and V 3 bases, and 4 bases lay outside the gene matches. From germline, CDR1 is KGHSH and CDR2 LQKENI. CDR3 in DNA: TGTGCCAGCTCACCCCCGACAGGGGCGAACACTGAAGCTTTCTTT. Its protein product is CASSPPTGANTEAFF.

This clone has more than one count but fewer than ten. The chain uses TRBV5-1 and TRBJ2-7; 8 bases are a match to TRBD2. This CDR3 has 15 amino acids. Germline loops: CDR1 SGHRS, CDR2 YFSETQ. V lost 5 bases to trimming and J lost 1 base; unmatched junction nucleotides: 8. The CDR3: CASSKPGLGSYEQYF. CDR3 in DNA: TGCGCCAGCAGTAAACCGGGACTAGGATCCTACGAGCAGTACTTC.

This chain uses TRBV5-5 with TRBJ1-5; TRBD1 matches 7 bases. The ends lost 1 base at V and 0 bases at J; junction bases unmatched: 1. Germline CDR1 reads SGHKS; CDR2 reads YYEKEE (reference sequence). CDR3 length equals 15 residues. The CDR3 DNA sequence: TGTGCCAGCAGCTTGACAGGGGATAGCAATCAGCCCCAGCATTTT. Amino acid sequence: CASSLTGDSNQPQHF. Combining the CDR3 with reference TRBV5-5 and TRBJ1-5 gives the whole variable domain DAGVTQSPTHLIKTRGQQVTLRCSPISGHKSVSWYQQVLGQGPQFIFQYYEKEERGRGNFPDRFSARQFPNYSSELNVNALLLGDSALYLCASSLTGDSNQPQHFGDGTRLSIL.

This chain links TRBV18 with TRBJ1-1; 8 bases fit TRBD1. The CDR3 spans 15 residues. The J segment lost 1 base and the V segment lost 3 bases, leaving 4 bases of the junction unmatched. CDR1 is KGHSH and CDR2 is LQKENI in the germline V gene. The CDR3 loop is CASSPQQGGNTEAFF. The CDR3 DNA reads TGTGCCAGCTCACCGCAACAGGGGGGGAACACTGAAGCTTTCTTT.